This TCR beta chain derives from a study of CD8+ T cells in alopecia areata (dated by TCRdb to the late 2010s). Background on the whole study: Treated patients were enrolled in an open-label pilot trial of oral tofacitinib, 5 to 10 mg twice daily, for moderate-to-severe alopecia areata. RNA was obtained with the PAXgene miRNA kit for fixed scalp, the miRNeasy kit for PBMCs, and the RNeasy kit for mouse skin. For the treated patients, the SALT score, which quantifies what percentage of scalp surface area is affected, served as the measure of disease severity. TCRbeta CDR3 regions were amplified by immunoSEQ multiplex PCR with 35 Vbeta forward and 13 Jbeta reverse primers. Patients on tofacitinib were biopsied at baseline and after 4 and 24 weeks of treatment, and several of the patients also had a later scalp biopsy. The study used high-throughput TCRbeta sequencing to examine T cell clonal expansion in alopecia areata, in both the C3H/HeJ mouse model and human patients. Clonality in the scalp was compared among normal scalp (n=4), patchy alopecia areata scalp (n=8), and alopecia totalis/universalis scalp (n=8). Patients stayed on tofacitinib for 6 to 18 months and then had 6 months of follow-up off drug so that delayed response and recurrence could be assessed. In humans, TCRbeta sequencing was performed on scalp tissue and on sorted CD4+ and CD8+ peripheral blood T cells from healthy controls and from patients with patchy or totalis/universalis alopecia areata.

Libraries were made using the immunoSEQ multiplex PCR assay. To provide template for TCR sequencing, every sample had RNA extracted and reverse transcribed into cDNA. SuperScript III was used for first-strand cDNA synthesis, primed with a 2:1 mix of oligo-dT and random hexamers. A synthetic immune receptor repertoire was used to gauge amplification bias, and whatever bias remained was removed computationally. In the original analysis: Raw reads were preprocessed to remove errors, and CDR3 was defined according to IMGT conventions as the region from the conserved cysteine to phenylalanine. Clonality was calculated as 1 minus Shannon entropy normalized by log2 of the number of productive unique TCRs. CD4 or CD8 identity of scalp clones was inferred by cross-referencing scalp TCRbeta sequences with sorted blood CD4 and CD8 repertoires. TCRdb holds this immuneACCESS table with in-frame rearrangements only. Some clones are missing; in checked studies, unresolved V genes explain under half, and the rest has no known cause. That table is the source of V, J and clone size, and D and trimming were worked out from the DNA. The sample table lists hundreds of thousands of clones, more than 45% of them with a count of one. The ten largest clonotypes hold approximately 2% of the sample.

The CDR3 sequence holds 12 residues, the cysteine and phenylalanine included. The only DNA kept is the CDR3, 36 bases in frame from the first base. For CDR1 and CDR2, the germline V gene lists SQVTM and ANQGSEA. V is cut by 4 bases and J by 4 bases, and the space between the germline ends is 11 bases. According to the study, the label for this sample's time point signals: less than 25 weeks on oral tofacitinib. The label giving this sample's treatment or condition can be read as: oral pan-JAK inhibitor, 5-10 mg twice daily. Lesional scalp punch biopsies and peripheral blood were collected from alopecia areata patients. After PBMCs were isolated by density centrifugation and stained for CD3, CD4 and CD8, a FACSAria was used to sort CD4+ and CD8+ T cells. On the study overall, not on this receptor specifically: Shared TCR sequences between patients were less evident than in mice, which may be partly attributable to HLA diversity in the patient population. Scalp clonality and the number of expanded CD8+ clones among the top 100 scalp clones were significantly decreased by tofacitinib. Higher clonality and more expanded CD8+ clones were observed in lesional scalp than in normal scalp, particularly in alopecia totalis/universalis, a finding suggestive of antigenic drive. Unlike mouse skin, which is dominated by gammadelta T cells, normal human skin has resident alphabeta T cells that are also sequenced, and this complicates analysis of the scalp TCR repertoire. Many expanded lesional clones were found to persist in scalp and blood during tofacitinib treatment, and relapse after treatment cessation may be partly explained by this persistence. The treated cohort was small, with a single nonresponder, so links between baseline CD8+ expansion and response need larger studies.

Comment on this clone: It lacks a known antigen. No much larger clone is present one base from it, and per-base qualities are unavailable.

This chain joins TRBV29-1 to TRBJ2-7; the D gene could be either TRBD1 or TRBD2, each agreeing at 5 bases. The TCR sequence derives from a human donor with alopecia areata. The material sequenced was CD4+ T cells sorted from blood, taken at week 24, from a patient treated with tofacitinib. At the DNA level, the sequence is TGCAGCGTTGCGGGGCTAGTTTACGAGCAGTACTTC. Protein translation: CSVAGLVYEQYF.